This T cell receptor (beta chain) was recorded in a study of monozygotic twins with inflammatory bowel disease. From the 5' RACE reads, TCRdb lists one entry per CDR3 protein and no DNA. The sample holds about 440,000 distinct CDR3 sequences. Concerning this clonotype: The antigen remains unidentified.

General study points: Differences in immunosuppressive treatment may have been a source of added variability in patient repertoires.

Germline lookup yields CDR1 LGHDT and CDR2 YNNKEL (reference sequence). The CDR3 consists of 15 residues. The V call is TRBV3-1, the J call TRBJ1-4; TCRdb names TRBD1, which stays unverified in the absence of DNA. Sequenced input: blood. This receptor was taken from a human donor with ulcerative colitis or Crohn's disease, or a healthy co-twin of an affected twin (not recorded which). The CDR3 loop is CASSGLQVNNEKLFF.